This entry features one TCR beta chain sequence. This sample is drawn from a study of cytomegalovirus exposure and HLA in healthy donors. The PCR had 60 Vbeta and 13 Jbeta primers. The table came from immunoSEQ multiplex PCR; TCRdb's copy has only in-frame clones and leaves some out. The sample yields around 30,000 clones, of which the top ten take up over 0.55%. The specimen sequenced was PBMCs. This receptor was taken from a man aged 25 to 45 in good health and CMV-seronegative.

In DNA form, the CDR3 reads TGTGCCAGCAGTTACCAGGGGGCGCTGAGCAATCAGCCCCAGCATTTT. Translation gives CASSYQGALSNQPQHF. The rearrangement uses TRBV6-6 and TRBJ1-5; TRBD1 matches at 8 bases. V trimming: 2 bases; J trimming: 1 base; junction bases outside the gene matches: 4. Germline V gene lookup returns CDR1 MNHNY and CDR2 SVGAGI (reference sequence). The CDR3 spans 16 residues.